A single sample is the source of the 6 T cell receptor beta chains below, sequenced in a study of T cells in Graves' hyperthyroidism and ophthalmopathy. Amplification yielded TCR beta CDR3 regions, with RNA transcripts as the source. HTBI primers drove first-round RT-PCR of the TCR CDR3. TCRdb used MiXCR to reprocess the multiplex PCR reads, holding one entry per CDR3 protein. The sample includes about 610,000 distinct CDR3 sequences, 14% to 15% of them seen just once. The sequencing input was blood. Receptor source: a woman in her 40s with Graves' ophthalmopathy.

This clonotype was found many times. The CDR3 region is CASSSTGALHEKLFF. The CDR3 coding sequence is TGTGCCAGCAGTTCGACAGGGGCTCTGCATGAAAAACTGTTTTTT. The V gene is TRBV27, the J gene TRBJ1-4; 8 bases agree with TRBD1. With V trimmed by 4 bases and J by 6 bases, 7 bases remained unmatched. This CDR3 region has 15 residues. CDR1 and CDR2 (germline): MNHEY, SMNVEV (reference sequence).

Many counts were recorded for this clonotype. The rearrangement uses TRBV12-3 or TRBV12-4 and TRBJ1-2; no clear D. Trimming cost V 0 bases and J 2 bases, with 13 bases left between them. This CDR3 region has 16 residues. CDR3 sequence reads: CASSLAVEVGNYGYTF. CDR3 nucleotides: TGTGCCAGCAGTTTAGCCGTCGAGGTGGGGAACTATGGCTACACCTTC.

In its sample, this clonotype was seen many times. The chain couples TRBV12-3 or TRBV12-4 to TRBJ1-1; D possibly corresponds to TRBD1 (5 bases). The CDR3 is made up of 14 amino acids. Trimming took 3 bases from V and 6 from J, leaving 14 bases between them. The CDR3 nucleotides read TGTGCCAGCAGTTTTACGGGCAGGGTCCCTGAAGCTTTCTTT. It codes for CASSFTGRVPEAFF.

J is TRBJ2-2 and V is TRBV6-1; possibly TRBD1 for D (6 bases). The V gene lost 6 bases and the J gene lost 6 bases, with 17 bases spanning the gap. Germline-derived CDR1 and CDR2 are MNHNS and SASEGT. The CDR3 is 15 residues long. DNA of the CDR3: TGTGCCAGCAGCAGAGAACAGGGTAGAGCCGGGGAGCTGTTTTTT. Its protein is CASSREQGRAGELFF.

The chain combines TRBV6-2 or TRBV6-3 with TRBJ2-4; D perhaps matches TRBD2 (6 bases). V shed 9 bases and J shed 7 bases, with 13 bases lying between them. The CDR3 runs 12 residues. Germline V gives CDR1 MNHEY, CDR2 SVGEGT. Here the CDR3 DNA reads TGTGCCAGAAAACTTGGGGGGAACATTCAGTACTTC. Translation gives CARKLGGNIQYF.

This clonotype was seen more than once but under ten times. This rearrangement joins TRBV29-1 to TRBJ2-2, with 8 bases lining up with TRBD2. Trimming took 3 bases from V and 1 from J; bases not matched to a gene: 4. CDR3 length: 15 residues. Germline CDR1 is SQVTM and CDR2 is ANQGSEA. The chain's CDR3 is CSVDGSGVNTGELFF. The CDR3 DNA is TGCAGCGTTGACGGTAGCGGGGTGAACACCGGGGAGCTGTTTTTT.